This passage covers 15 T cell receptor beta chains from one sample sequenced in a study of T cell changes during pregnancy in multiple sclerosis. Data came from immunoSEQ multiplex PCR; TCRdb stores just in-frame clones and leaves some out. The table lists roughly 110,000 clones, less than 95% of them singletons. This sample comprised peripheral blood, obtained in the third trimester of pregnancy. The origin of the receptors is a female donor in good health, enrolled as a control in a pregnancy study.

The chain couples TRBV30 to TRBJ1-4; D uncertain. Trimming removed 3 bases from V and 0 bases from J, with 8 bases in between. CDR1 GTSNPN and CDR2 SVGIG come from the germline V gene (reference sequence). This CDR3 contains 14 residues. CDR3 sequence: CAWSPVATNEKLFF. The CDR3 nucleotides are TGTGCCTGGAGCCCAGTTGCAACTAATGAAAAACTGTTTTTT.

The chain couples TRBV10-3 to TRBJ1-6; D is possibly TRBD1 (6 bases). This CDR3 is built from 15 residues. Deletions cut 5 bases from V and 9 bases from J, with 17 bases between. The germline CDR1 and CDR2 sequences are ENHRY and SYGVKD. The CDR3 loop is CAISNLTGLVSPLHF. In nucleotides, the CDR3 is TGTGCCATCAGTAATCTTACAGGGTTAGTTTCACCCCTCCACTTT.

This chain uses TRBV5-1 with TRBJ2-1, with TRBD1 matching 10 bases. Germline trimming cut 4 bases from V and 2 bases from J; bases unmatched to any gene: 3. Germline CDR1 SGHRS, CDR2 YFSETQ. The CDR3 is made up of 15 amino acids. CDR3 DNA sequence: TGCGCCAGCAGCGCCGGGACAGGGGCCTACAATGAGCAGTTCTTC. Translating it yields CASSAGTGAYNEQFF.

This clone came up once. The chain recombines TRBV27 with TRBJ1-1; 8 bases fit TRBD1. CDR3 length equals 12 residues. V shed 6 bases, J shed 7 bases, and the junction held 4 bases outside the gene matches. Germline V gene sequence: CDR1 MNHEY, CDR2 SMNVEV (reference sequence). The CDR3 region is CASSSDRGEAFF. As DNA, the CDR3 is TGTGCCAGCAGCTCCGACAGGGGTGAAGCTTTCTTT.

DNA for the CDR3: TGTGCCAGCGGACATTCTCTTCTCTCGGGTAACTATGGCTACACCTTC. This gives the protein CASGHSLLSGNYGYTF. V gene TRBV21-1 combines with J gene TRBJ1-2; the D call in the table, TRBD1, was not verified against the DNA. TRBV21-1 is annotated as a pseudogene. The CDR3 is made up of 16 amino acids.

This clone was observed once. The CDR3 is CASSYSQGYNYEQYF. CDR3 coding DNA: TGTGCCAGCAGTTATTCTCAGGGATACAACTACGAGCAGTACTTC. The chain couples TRBV6-6 to TRBJ2-7; a possible D gene is TRBD1 (5 bases). This CDR3 is built from 15 residues. Germline V lookup: CDR1 MNHNY, CDR2 SVGAGI (reference sequence). V was trimmed by 3 bases and J by 3 bases, leaving 15 bases between them.

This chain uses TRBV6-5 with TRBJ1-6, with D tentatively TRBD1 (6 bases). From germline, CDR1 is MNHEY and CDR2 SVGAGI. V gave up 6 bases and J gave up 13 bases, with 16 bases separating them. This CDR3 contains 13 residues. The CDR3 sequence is CASSPGTRSPLHF. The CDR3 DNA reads TGTGCCAGCAGCCCCGGGACACGGTCGCCCCTCCACTTT.

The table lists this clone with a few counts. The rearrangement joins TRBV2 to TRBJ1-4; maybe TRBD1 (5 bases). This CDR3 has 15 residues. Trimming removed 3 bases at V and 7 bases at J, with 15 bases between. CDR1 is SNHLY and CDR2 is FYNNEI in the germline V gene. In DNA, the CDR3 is TGTGCCAGCAGTGAGGTTTCAGGGTACGGTGAAAAACTGTTTTTT. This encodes CASSEVSGYGEKLFF.

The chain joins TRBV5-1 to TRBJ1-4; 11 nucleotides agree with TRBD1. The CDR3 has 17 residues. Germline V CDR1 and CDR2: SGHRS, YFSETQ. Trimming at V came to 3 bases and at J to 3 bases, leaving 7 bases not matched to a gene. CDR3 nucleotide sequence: TGCGCCAGCAGCTCGACTGGACAGGGGGCATCTAATGAAAAACTGTTTTTT. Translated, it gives CASSSTGQGASNEKLFF.

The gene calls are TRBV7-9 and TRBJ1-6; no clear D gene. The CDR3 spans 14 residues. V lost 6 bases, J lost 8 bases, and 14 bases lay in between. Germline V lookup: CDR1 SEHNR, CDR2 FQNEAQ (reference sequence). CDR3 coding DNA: TGTGCCAGCAGTTTTCGGGGTGATGATTCACCCCTCCACTTT. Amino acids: CASSFRGDDSPLHF.

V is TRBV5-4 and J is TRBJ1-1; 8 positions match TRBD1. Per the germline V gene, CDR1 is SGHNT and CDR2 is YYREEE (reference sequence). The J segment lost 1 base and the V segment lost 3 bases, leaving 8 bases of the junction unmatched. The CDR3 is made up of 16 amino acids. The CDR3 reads CASSSGQGTGNTEAFF. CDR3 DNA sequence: TGTGCCAGCAGCTCCGGACAGGGTACAGGGAACACTGAAGCTTTCTTT.

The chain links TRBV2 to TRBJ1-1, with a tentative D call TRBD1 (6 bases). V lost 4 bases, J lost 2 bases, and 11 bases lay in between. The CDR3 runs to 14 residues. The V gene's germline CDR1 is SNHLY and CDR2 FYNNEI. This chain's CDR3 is CASSVVRGNTEAFF. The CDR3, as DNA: TGTGCCAGCAGTGTTGTCAGGGGTAACACTGAAGCTTTCTTT. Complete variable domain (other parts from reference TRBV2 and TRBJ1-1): EPEVTQTPSHQVTQMGQEVILRCVPISNHLYFYWYRQILGQKVEFLVSFYNNEISEKSEIFDDQFSVERPDGSNFTLKIRSTKLEDSAMYFCASSVVRGNTEAFFGQGTRLTVV.

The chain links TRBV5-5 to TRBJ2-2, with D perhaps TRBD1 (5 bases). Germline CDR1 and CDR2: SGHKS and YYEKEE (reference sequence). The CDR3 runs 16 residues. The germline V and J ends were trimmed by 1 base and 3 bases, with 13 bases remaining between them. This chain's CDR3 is CASSLYLGPDTGELFF. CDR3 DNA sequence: TGTGCCAGCAGCTTGTACCTGGGGCCGGACACCGGGGAGCTGTTTTTT.

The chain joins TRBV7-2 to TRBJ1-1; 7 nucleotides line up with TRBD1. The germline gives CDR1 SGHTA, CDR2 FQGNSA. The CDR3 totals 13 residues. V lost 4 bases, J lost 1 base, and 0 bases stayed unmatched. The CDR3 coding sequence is TGTGCCAGCAGCTACAGGGGGAACACTGAAGCTTTCTTT. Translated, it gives CASSYRGNTEAFF. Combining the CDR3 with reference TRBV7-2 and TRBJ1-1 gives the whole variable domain GAGVSQSPSNKVTEKGKDVELRCDPISGHTALYWYRQSLGQGLEFLIYFQGNSAPDKSGLPSDRFSAERTGGSVSTLTIQRTQQEDSAVYLCASSYRGNTEAFFGQGTRLTVV.

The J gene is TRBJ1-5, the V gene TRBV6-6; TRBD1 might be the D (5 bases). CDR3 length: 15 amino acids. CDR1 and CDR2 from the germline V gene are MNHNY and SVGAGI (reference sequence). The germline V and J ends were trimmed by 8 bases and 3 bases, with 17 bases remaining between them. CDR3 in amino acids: CASRDRTTINQPQHF. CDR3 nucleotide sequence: TGTGCCAGCCGAGATAGGACAACCATCAATCAGCCCCAGCATTTT.